These 18 T cell receptor beta chains share one sample of origin, sequenced in a study of a mutant IDH1 vaccine in newly diagnosed glioma (dated by TCRdb to about 2021). Library prep was done by the immunoSEQ multiplex PCR assay. The clones in this table, taken by TCRdb from immuneACCESS, are in-frame only. Not every clone is retained; where verified, under half of the shortfall comes from an unresolved V gene, and the cause of the rest is unknown. This sample has approximately 26,000 clones in its table, and 79% of those were observed once. The leading ten clones occupy 6% to 8% of the sample. These receptors have no known antigen. The time point label of this sample denotes: week 5, during vaccination. A 20-mer mutant IDH1 peptide at 300 micrograms in Montanide made up each vaccine dose, which was injected subcutaneously together with topical imiquimod. The material sequenced was PBMCs, taken from a glioma patient whose treatment included an IDH1 peptide vaccine. Source of these receptors: a man aged 35 to 55 with glioma. Some clones in this sample may be carry-over from other donors' samples.

The chain has TRBV5-1 and TRBJ1-2; D might be TRBD1 (6 bases). The CDR3 sequence is 14 residues long. The V and J ends lost 4 bases and 4 bases respectively, with 14 bases between them. Germline V gene sequence: CDR1 SGHRS, CDR2 YFSETQ. This chain's CDR3 is CASSQNLQGYGYTF. In nucleotides, the CDR3 is TGCGCCAGCAGCCAAAATCTACAGGGCTATGGCTACACCTTC.

The chain joins TRBV29-1 to TRBJ2-1, with D perhaps TRBD1 or TRBD2 (5 bases each). The CDR3 is 13 amino acids. CDR1 and CDR2 from the germline V gene are SQVTM and ANQGSEA. V was clipped by 1 base and J by 10 bases, with 14 bases between them. CDR3 DNA sequence: TGCAGCGTTGAAGGTAGAGGGGCCCCCGAGCAGTTCTTC. Its translation is CSVEGRGAPEQFF.

This clone has a handful of counts. J is TRBJ1-5 and V is TRBV19; possible D gene TRBD1, 6 bases. This CDR3 has 17 amino acids. Looked up from germline, CDR1 is LNHDA and CDR2 is SQIVND (reference sequence). Trimming removed 10 bases from V and 0 bases from J, with 22 bases in between. For the CDR3, the DNA is TGTGCCACCAAAGGGGGGGTGGGAGACCTTAGCAATCAGCCCCAGCATTTT. Protein sequence: CATKGGVGDLSNQPQHF.

This clone occurred a few times. The CDR3 region has the DNA TGTGCCATCCATACCGGGCCTCATCCTAACACAGATACGCAGTATTTT. Translating gives CAIHTGPHPNTDTQYF. This chain uses TRBV6-4 with TRBJ2-3; D is uncertain. This CDR3 has 16 amino acids. Germline CDR1 MRHNA, CDR2 SNTAGT. Trimming pared 10 bases from V and 2 bases from J, leaving 22 bases between.

This chain connects TRBV6-6 to TRBJ1-1, with 7 bases identical to TRBD1. With V trimmed by 11 bases and J by 5 bases, 8 bases remained unmatched. From germline, CDR1 is MNHNY and CDR2 SVGAGI (reference sequence). The CDR3 has 12 amino acids. This CDR3 is CACETGFTEAFF. The CDR3 DNA reads TGTGCCTGTGAGACAGGGTTTACTGAAGCTTTCTTT.

The chain joins TRBV5-8 to TRBJ2-7; D possibly corresponds to TRBD1 (5 bases). Trimming removed 4 bases at V and 2 bases at J, with 13 bases between. Looked up from germline, CDR1 is SGHTS and CDR2 is YDEGEE. This CDR3 region has 14 residues. This chain's CDR3 is CASSRDSDPYEQYF. CDR3 DNA: TGTGCCAGCAGCCGAGACAGCGATCCCTACGAGCAGTACTTC.

For the CDR3, the DNA is TGTGCCACCAGGAGGGTAGCGGAAGATACGCAGTATTTT. Protein product: CATRRVAEDTQYF. The chain links TRBV6-4 to TRBJ2-3; D is possibly TRBD2 (6 bases). Trimming cost V 10 bases and J 5 bases, with 16 bases left between them. The CDR3 length is 13 residues. In germline, CDR1 is MRHNA, CDR2 SNTAGT.

The chain links TRBV7-8 to TRBJ2-1, with D possibly being TRBD2 (5 bases). The CDR3 contains 14 residues. The germline V gene encodes CDR1 SGHVS and CDR2 FQNEAQ. Trimming pared 3 bases from V and 6 bases from J, leaving 12 bases between. CDR3 amino acids: CASSFLTTINEQFF. The CDR3 DNA follows: TGTGCCAGCAGCTTCCTGACTACTATCAATGAGCAGTTCTTC.

The J gene is TRBJ1-1, the V gene TRBV15; a weak D match, TRBD1 (5 bases). V lost 2 bases, J lost 5 bases, and 15 bases lay in between. The CDR3 sequence is 15 residues long. Germline CDR1 is LNHNV and CDR2 is YYDKDF (reference sequence). The CDR3 region has the DNA TGTGCCACCAGCAGACCCGGCAGGGAACGGACTGAAGCTTTCTTT. Protein: CATSRPGRERTEAFF.

The J gene is TRBJ2-1, the V gene TRBV19; 10 nucleotides agree with TRBD1. The CDR3 runs 14 residues. V lost 1 base and J lost 6; bases outside the gene matches: 0. Per germline, CDR1 LNHDA and CDR2 SQIVND (reference sequence). The CDR3 bases are TGTGCCAGTAGTATAGGGACAGGGGGCAATGAGCAGTTCTTC. It encodes CASSIGTGGNEQFF.

The chain carries TRBV11-2 and TRBJ2-7; tentatively, D is TRBD1 or TRBD2 (5 bases each). CDR1 and CDR2 (germline): SGHAT, FQNNGV. The V gene lost 5 bases and the J gene lost 3 bases, with 17 bases spanning the gap. This CDR3 contains 15 residues. The CDR3, as DNA: TGTGCCAGCAGCCCGGGGCAAGGTCCCAACTACGAGCAGTACTTC. As protein: CASSPGQGPNYEQYF.

The chain uses TRBV30 and TRBJ2-3; D is ambiguous. The length of the CDR3 is 11 residues. Trimming pared 5 bases from V and 2 bases from J, leaving 5 bases between. Germline V gene data show CDR1 as GTSNPN and CDR2 as SVGIG (reference sequence). DNA of the CDR3: TGTGCCTGGGCTCTCACAGATACGCAGTATTTT. Translated: CAWALTDTQYF.

In nucleotides, the CDR3 is TGTGCCAGCATGAACAGCATGGGAAAACTGTTTTTT. Amino acids: CASMNSMGKLFF. The chain recombines TRBV5-4 with TRBJ1-4; the D is unclear. In germline, CDR1 is SGHNT, CDR2 YYREEE (reference sequence). The CDR3 spans 12 residues. The ends were cut back, 6 bases at V and 10 bases at J, with 13 bases in the middle.

Only a few counts were recorded for this clone. The chain is built from TRBV2 and TRBJ1-1, with D perhaps matching TRBD1 (6 bases). Germline V CDR1 and CDR2: SNHLY, FYNNEI. This CDR3 spans 14 amino acids. Trimming removed 1 base at V and 1 base at J, with 7 bases between. CDR3: CASSEGRGNTEAFF. The CDR3 DNA reads as TGTGCCAGCAGTGAAGGCAGGGGGAACACTGAAGCTTTCTTT.

The CDR3 loop is CASSQVEGRGHYGYTF. The CDR3 DNA reads as TGCGCCAGCAGCCAAGTCGAGGGACGGGGCCACTATGGCTACACCTTC. The chain uses TRBV4-1 and TRBJ1-2, with TRBD1 as a possible D gene (5 bases). Germline loops: CDR1 MGHRA, CDR2 YSYEKL. The CDR3 length is 16 residues. Trimming took 1 base from V and 3 from J, leaving 15 bases between them.

This chain links TRBV19 with TRBJ1-5; 7 bases match TRBD1. CDR3 length: 15 amino acids. Germline CDR1 reads LNHDA; CDR2 reads SQIVND (reference sequence). J gave up 6 bases and V 5 bases, and 10 bases lay outside the gene matches. CDR3 residues: CASSARDSESQPQHF. In DNA, the CDR3 is TGTGCCAGTAGTGCCCGGGACAGCGAGTCTCAGCCCCAGCATTTT.

The chain carries TRBV18 and TRBJ1-1, with a tentative D call TRBD1 (5 bases). CDR1 and CDR2 from the germline V gene are KGHSH and LQKENI. Deletions cut 2 bases from V and 3 bases from J, with 10 bases between. The CDR3 is made up of 14 amino acids. DNA for the CDR3: TGTGCCAGCTCACCAAGGGGTATCGACACTGAAGCTTTCTTT. Amino acids: CASSPRGIDTEAFF.

V gene TRBV9 combines with J gene TRBJ2-7; tentative D call: TRBD2 (6 bases). The germline V and J ends were trimmed by 4 bases and 3 bases, with 11 bases remaining between them. The CDR3 has 13 amino acids. From germline, CDR1 is SGDLS and CDR2 YYNGEE. In DNA form, the CDR3 reads TGTGCCAGCAGCCCCGGGGGAGACTACGAGCAGTACTTC. Translation gives CASSPGGDYEQYF.